This T cell receptor (beta chain) was captured in a study of cytomegalovirus exposure and HLA in healthy donors. Everyone who donated was a healthy bone marrow donor. General study findings and limits: Later analysis reportedly placed an Asian-associated ancestry cluster below the roughly 680-donor mean in N-insertions.

PCR used 60 Vbeta primers and 13 Jbeta primers. Assay: immunoSEQ multiplex PCR; the TCRdb copy retains only in-frame clones and omits some. The top ten hold 1.5% to 2% of the sample, which has 150,000 to 200,000 clones, 77% seen once. From germline, CDR1 is SGDLS and CDR2 YYNGEE. Trimming left V 0 bases short and J 4 bases short, with 5 bases between. The CDR3 extends over 13 amino acids. Concerning this clone itself: The antigen is unknown.

The chain carries TRBV9 and TRBJ1-5; D unresolved. This sequence originates from a woman between 25 and 40 years old in good health and CMV-seronegative. Sequenced: PBMCs. The chain's CDR3 is CASSVGLNQPQHF. The DNA of the CDR3 is TGTGCCAGCAGCGTAGGTTTAAATCAGCCCCAGCATTTT. Full variable domain (remainder filled in from reference TRBV9 and TRBJ1-5): DSGVTQTPKHLITATGQRVTLRCSPRSGDLSVYWYQQSLDQGLQFLIQYYNGEERAKGNILERFSAQQFPDLHSELNLSSLELGDSALYFCASSVGLNQPQHFGDGTRLSIL.